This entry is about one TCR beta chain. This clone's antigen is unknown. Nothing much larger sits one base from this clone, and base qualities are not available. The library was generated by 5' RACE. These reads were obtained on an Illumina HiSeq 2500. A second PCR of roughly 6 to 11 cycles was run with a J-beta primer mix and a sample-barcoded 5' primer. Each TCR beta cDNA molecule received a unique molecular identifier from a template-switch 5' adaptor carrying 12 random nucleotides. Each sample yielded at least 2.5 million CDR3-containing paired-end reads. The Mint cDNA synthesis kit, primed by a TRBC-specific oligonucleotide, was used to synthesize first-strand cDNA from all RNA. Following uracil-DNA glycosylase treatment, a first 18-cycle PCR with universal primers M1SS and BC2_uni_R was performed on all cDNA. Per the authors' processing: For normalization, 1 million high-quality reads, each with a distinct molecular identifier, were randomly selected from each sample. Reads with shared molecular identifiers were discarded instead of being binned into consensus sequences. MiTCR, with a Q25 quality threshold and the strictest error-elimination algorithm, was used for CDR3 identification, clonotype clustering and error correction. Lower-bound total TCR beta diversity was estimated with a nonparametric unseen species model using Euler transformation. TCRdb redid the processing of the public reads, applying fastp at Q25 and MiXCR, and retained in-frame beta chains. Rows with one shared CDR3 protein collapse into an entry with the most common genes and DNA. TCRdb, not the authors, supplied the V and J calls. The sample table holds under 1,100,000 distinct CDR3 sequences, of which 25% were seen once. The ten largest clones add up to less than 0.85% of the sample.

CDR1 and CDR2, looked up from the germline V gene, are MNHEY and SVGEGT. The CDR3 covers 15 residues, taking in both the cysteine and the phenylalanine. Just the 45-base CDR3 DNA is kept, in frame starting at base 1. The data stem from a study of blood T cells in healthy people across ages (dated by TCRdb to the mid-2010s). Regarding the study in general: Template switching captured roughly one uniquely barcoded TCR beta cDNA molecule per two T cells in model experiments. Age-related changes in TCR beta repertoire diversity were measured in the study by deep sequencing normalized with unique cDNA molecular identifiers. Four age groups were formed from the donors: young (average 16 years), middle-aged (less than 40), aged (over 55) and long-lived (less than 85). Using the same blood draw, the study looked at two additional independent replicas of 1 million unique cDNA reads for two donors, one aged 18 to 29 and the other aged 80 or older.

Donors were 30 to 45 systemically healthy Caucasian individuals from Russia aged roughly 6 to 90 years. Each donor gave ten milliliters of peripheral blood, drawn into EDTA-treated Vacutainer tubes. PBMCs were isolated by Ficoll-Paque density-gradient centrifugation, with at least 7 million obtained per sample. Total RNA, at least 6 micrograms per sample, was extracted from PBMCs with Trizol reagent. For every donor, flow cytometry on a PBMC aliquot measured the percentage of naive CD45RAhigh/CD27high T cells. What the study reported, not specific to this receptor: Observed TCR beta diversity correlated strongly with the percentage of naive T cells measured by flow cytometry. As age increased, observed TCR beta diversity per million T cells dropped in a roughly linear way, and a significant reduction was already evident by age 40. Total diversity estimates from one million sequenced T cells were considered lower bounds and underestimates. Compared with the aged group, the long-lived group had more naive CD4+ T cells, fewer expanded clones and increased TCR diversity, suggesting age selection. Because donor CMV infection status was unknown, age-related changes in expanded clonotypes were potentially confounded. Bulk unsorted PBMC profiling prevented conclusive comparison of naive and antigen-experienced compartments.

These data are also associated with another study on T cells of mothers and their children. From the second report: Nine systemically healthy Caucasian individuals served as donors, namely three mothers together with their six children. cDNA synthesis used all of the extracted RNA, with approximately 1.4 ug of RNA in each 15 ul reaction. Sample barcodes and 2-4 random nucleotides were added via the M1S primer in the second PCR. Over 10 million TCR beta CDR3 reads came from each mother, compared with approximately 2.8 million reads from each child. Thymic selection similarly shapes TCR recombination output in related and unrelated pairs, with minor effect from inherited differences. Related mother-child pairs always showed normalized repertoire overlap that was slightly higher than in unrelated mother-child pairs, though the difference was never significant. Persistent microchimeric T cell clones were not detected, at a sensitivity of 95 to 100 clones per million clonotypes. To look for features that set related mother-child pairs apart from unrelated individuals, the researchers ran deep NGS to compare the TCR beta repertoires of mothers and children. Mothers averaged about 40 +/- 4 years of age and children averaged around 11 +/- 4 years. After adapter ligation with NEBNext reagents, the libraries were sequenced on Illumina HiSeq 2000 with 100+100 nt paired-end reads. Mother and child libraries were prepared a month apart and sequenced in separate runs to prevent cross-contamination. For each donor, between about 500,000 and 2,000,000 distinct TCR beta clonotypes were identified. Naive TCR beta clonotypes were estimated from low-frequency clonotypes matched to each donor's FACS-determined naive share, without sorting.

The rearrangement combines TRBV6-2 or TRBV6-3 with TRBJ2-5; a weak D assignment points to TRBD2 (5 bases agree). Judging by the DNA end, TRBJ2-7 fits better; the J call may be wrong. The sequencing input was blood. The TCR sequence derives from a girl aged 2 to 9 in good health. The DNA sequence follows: TGTGCCAGCAGTCGTAGCGTGACGGCCTCCTACGAGCAGTACTTC. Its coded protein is CASSRSVTASYEQYF.